These 6 T cell receptor beta chains were sequenced from one sample in a study of vaccination and CD4 T cells after COVID-19. Scientists ran DNA taken from cultured CD4+ T cells through the Oncomine TCR Beta short-read assay for sequencing. TCRdb processed the PCR reads anew with MiXCR; each CDR3 protein has one entry. The repertoire holds more than 6,000 distinct CDR3 sequences, with more than 50% as singletons. The sample's treatment: roughly 10-day PBMC culture with coronavirus spike peptide pools or control peptides (ViraFEST assay). For these TCRs, the target antigens are not known. The material sequenced was cultured CD4+ T cells from blood, taken after SARS-CoV-2 vaccination. The source is a human donor with COVID-19.

This clonotype is medium-sized (0.01 to 0.1%) by share. The chain employs TRBV6-5 and TRBJ1-2; the match to TRBD1 covers 11 bases. V lost 0 bases, J lost 8 bases, and 5 bases stayed unmatched. The CDR3 is 15 amino acids. The germline CDR1 and CDR2 sequences are MNHEY and SVGAGI. CDR3 in DNA: TGTGCCAGCAGTTACTCGGACAGGGGGCTATCGGGCTACACCTTC. This translates into CASSYSDRGLSGYTF.

The chain combines TRBV7-2 with TRBJ1-2, with a tentative D call TRBD1 (5 bases). CDR1 and CDR2 from the germline V gene are SGHTA and FQGNSA. The CDR3 length is 17 residues. V lost 3 bases and J lost 7, with 24 bases in between. CDR3 residues: CASSFMATTARVGGYTF. DNA of the CDR3: TGTGCCAGCAGCTTCATGGCAACTACAGCCAGGGTTGGTGGCTACACCTTC.

V and J are TRBV20-1 and TRBJ2-5; TRBD1 is a possible D gene (6 bases). CDR1 is DFQATT, CDR2 SNEGSKA, per germline (reference sequence). The CDR3 has 14 amino acids. The V and J ends lost 6 bases and 1 base respectively, with 15 bases between them. CDR3 sequence: CSAGPGASQETQYF. The DNA for the CDR3 is TGCAGTGCCGGACCAGGGGCATCCCAAGAGACCCAGTACTTC.

V usage is TRBV6-4 and J usage is TRBJ1-5; 7 nucleotides agree with TRBD1. CDR3 size: 16 residues. Per the germline V gene, CDR1 is MRHNA and CDR2 is SNTAGT. With V trimmed by 11 bases and J by 0 bases, 13 bases remained unmatched. The CDR3 region has the DNA TGTGCCGGCCATAGGGGGCAGTCCCTTAGCAATCAGCCCCAGCATTTT. Protein sequence: CAGHRGQSLSNQPQHF.

The CDR3 loop is CASSFTSSYNSPLHF. CDR3 sequence (DNA): TGTGCCAGCAGCTTCACGAGCTCCTATAATTCACCCCTCCACTTT. The chain joins TRBV7-2 to TRBJ1-6; D gene ambiguous. V was cut by 3 bases and J by 0 bases, with 6 bases left in between. Germline-derived CDR1 and CDR2 are SGHTA and FQGNSA. This CDR3 spans 15 amino acids. Drawing the rest from reference TRBV7-2 and TRBJ1-6, the complete variable domain is GAGVSQSPSNKVTEKGKDVELRCDPISGHTALYWYRQSLGQGLEFLIYFQGNSAPDKSGLPSDRFSAERTGGSVSTLTIQRTQQEDSAVYLCASSFTSSYNSPLHFGNGTRLTVT.

This chain links TRBV20-1 with TRBJ2-7; 7 positions match TRBD1. The CDR3 totals 13 residues. Trimming removed 3 bases from V and 7 bases from J; junction bases left unmatched: 9. Per the germline V gene, CDR1 is DFQATT and CDR2 is SNEGSKA (reference sequence). CDR3 residues: CSASLTGSLEQYF. In DNA form, the CDR3 reads TGCAGTGCTAGTTTGACAGGGAGTTTGGAGCAGTACTTC.